A selection of T cell receptor beta chains follows, all from one sample in a study of blood T cell repertoires in COVID-19. Only in-frame clones appear in the TCRdb table, and some are missing; sequencing was by immunoSEQ multiplex PCR. The sample consists of about 250,000 clones, 86% of them appearing once. Sequenced material: peripheral blood. The origin of the receptors is a woman of 80 years or more with COVID-19, enrolled during active disease. The CDR3 runs from the conserved cysteine through the conserved F or W. Fields, in order: CDR3 length, D gene, V gene, clone size, J gene, CDR3 DNA, CDR3 protein. D genes are given only for firm matches. For some rows the clone size is stated as once, few or many, or as a class when expanded; others skip it.

>15|-|TRBV18|once|TRBJ1-4
TGTGCCAGCTCACCACCCAGGGTTGCGAATGAAAAACTGTTTTTT
CASSPPRVANEKLFF
>15|-|TRBV30|few|TRBJ2-6
TGTGCCTGGAGTAGAGGGGGTTCTGGGGCCAACGTCCTGACTTTC
CAWSRGGSGANVLTF
>12|-|TRBV11-2|once|TRBJ2-5
TGTGCCAGCAGCATTTACGGAGAGACCCAGTACTTC
CASSIYGETQYF
>15|TRBD1|TRBV5-1|-|TRBJ1-4
TGCGCCAGCAGCACCTCCGGGACAGGGAGTGAAAAACTGTTTTTT
CASSTSGTGSEKLFF
>14|-|TRBV19|-|TRBJ2-5
TGTGCCAGTAGTATAATCTTGTGGAGAGAGACCCAGTACTTC
CASSIILWRETQYF
>15|TRBD1|TRBV15|-|TRBJ2-5
TGTGCCACCAGCAGGCGGACAGGGGGGGGAGAGACCCAGTACTTC
CATSRRTGGGETQYF
>17|TRBD1|TRBV7-9|-|TRBJ1-5
TGTGCCAGCAGCAGCGACAGGGGAGGATATAGCAATCAGCCCCAGCATTTT
CASSSDRGGYSNQPQHF
>17|TRBD2|TRBV18|-|TRBJ2-7
TGTGCCAGCTCACCATCGTCGACTAGCGGGGGACTCTACGAGCAGTACTTC
CASSPSSTSGGLYEQYF
>17|TRBD2|TRBV7-2|-|TRBJ2-2
TGTGCCAGCAGCCCCGGAGGGCTAGCGGGGGGAACCGGGGAGCTGTTTTTT
CASSPGGLAGGTGELFF
>12|-|TRBV19|once|TRBJ1-2
TGTGCCAGTTACCAGGTGAAGGATGGCTACACCTTC
CASYQVKDGYTF
>12|-|TRBV3-1/TRBV3-2|-|TRBJ2-7
TGTGCCAGCAGCCAAGCTTCCTACGAGCAGTACTTC
CASSQASYEQYF
>16|TRBD1|TRBV2|-|TRBJ2-3
TGTGCCAGCAGATCATACAGGGGGCGGAGCACAGATACGCAGTATTTT
CASRSYRGRSTDTQYF
>15|-|TRBV3-1/TRBV3-2|once|TRBJ2-7
TGTGCCAGCAGCCAATTACCCGGCAGGGCCTACGAGCAGTACTTC
CASSQLPGRAYEQYF
>19|TRBD1|TRBV20-1|-|TRBJ2-7
TGCAGTGCTAGTGCGGTCCCGGGACAGGGGGCAACTTCCTCCTACGAGCAGTACTTC
CSASAVPGQGATSSYEQYF
>14|-|TRBV6-5|-|TRBJ1-2
TGTGCCAGCAGTTACCGTGGACAGTCCTTGGGCTACACCTTC
CASSYRGQSLGYTF
>13|-|TRBV7-2|-|TRBJ1-2
TGTGCCAGCAGCTTGGACAGCAGCTATGGCTACACCTTC
CASSLDSSYGYTF
>13|-|TRBV2|few|TRBJ1-1
TGTGCCAGCAGTGAGACAGGGAACACTGAAGCTTTCTTT
CASSETGNTEAFF
>16|-|TRBV28|-|TRBJ1-6
TGTGCCAGCAGTTTACAGGGTAACGCGTTTGGTTCACCCCTCCACTTT
CASSLQGNAFGSPLHF
>15|TRBD1|TRBV9|-|TRBJ1-4
TGTGCCAGCAGCCCCTGGACAGGGGCCAATGAAAAACTGTTTTTT
CASSPWTGANEKLFF
>13|-|TRBV3-1/TRBV3-2|once|TRBJ1-5
TGTGCCAGCAGCCACGGGGGTAATCAGCCCCAGCATTTT
CASSHGGNQPQHF
>15|TRBD1|TRBV6-5|-|TRBJ2-1
TGTGCCAGCAGCGGGGACAGCCTCTCCTACAATGAGCAGTTCTTC
CASSGDSLSYNEQFF
>17|-|TRBV15|-|TRBJ1-5
TGTGCCACCAGCAGAGATGGGGTGGAGGGTTGGAATCAGCCCCAGCATTTT
CATSRDGVEGWNQPQHF
>16|TRBD2|TRBV9|once|TRBJ2-2
TGTGCCAGCAGCTCCCCCGGGGGGGGCGCAGGCGGGGAGCTGTTTTTT
CASSSPGGGAGGELFF
>13|-|TRBV18|-|TRBJ1-2
TGTGCCAGCTCACCCGACAGATACTATGGCTACACCTTC
CASSPDRYYGYTF
>10|-|TRBV29-1|-|TRBJ1-1
TGCAGCGTTGAACGAGGTGAAGCTTTCTTT
CSVERGEAFF
>15|TRBD1|TRBV2|-|TRBJ2-7
TGTGCCAGCAGTGAAGGCTCCGGGACAGACTACGAGCAGTACTTC
CASSEGSGTDYEQYF
>14|TRBD2|TRBV10-3|-|TRBJ2-3
TGTGCCATCAGAGGAGCGGGGGGGCGAGATACGCAGTATTTT
CAIRGAGGRDTQYF
>15|-|TRBV28|-|TRBJ2-1
TGTGCCAACAGGGCAGGGGGGATGCGAGGTAATGAGCAGTTCTTC
CANRAGGMRGNEQFF
>13|TRBD2|TRBV30|-|TRBJ2-7
TGTGCCTGGACGGGGGGAGGCCCCTACGAGCAGTACTTC
CAWTGGGPYEQYF
>16|TRBD1|TRBV2|-|TRBJ1-4
TGTGCCAGCACCGAGAGGGACAGAGGATTGGGTGAAAAACTGTTTTTT
CASTERDRGLGEKLFF
>13|-|TRBV2|once|TRBJ1-6
TGTGCGCTACAAAGAGGACCGGGGTCACCCCTCCACTTT
CALQRGPGSPLHF
>16|TRBD1|TRBV6-2/TRBV6-3|-|TRBJ1-2
TGTGCCAGCAGTACCCTAACAGGGGGAGAAGGGTATGGCTACACCTTC
CASSTLTGGEGYGYTF
>14|TRBD1|TRBV5-1|-|TRBJ1-2
TGCGCCAGCAGCGCCAACCGGGACAGGGGTGGCTACACCTTC
CASSANRDRGGYTF
>14|-|TRBV24-1|-|TRBJ1-4
TGTGCCACCCCACGGCGCGGGGGAGGTGAAAAACTGTTTTTT
CATPRRGGGEKLFF
>15|TRBD2|TRBV29-1|-|TRBJ2-5
TGCAGCGTTACACCACTAGCGGGGGGTTTGGAGACCCAGTACTTC
CSVTPLAGGLETQYF
>13|TRBD1|TRBV5-1|-|TRBJ1-2
TGCGCCAGCAGCCAGGGACAGCTCTATGGCTACACCTTC
CASSQGQLYGYTF
>12|-|TRBV6-5|-|TRBJ1-6
TGTGCCAGCAGTTCCATCAATTCACCCCTCCACTTT
CASSSINSPLHF
>15|-|TRBV5-5|-|TRBJ2-1
TGTGCCAGCAGCTCGCAGGGGTTGTCCTACAATGAGCAGTTCTTC
CASSSQGLSYNEQFF
>14|-|TRBV7-2|-|TRBJ2-5
TGTGCCAGCAGCCATCGTACTAGAGCCGAGACCCAGTACTTC
CASSHRTRAETQYF
>13|TRBD1|TRBV2|-|TRBJ1-2
TGTGCCAGCAGAGGGGACAGTCCCTATGGCTACACCTTC
CASRGDSPYGYTF
>16|TRBD1|TRBV7-9|once|TRBJ2-2
TGTGCCAGCAGCTTGGGGGACAGCAGTTCCCCCGGGGAGCTGTTTTTT
CASSLGDSSSPGELFF
>15|-|TRBV3-1/TRBV3-2|-|TRBJ2-3
TGTGCCAGCAGCCCGTTGGGCGGGGCCGTGGATACGCAGTATTTT
CASSPLGGAVDTQYF
>16|-|TRBV2|-|TRBJ1-6
TGTGCCAGCAGCCTACAGCGGTCTCGGAATAATTCACCCCTCCACTTT
CASSLQRSRNNSPLHF
>15|-|TRBV7-3|few|TRBJ1-1
TGTGCCAGCAGCTTTGACGGCAGGGTGAGCACTGAAGCTTTCTTT
CASSFDGRVSTEAFF
>17|TRBD2|TRBV7-2|-|TRBJ2-2
TGTGCCAGCAGCTTATTCGGAGCGGGGGCGAACACCGGGGAGCTGTTTTTT
CASSLFGAGANTGELFF
>17|-|TRBV30|-|TRBJ1-3
TGTGCCTGGAGATCGGAATGGGACATCTCCGGAGGAAACACCATATATTTT
CAWRSEWDISGGNTIYF
>13|TRBD1|TRBV28|-|TRBJ1-2
TGTGCCAGCAGTTCAACAGGGGTTTATGGCTACACCTTC
CASSSTGVYGYTF
>13|-|TRBV24-1|-|TRBJ1-5
TGTGCCACCAGTGATTTGAGCCGGGGGCCCCAGCATTTT
CATSDLSRGPQHF
>12|-|TRBV5-1|-|TRBJ1-2
TGCGCCAGCAGAGTCGACAGGACTGGCTACACCTTC
CASRVDRTGYTF
>15|-|TRBV6-5|few|TRBJ1-6
-
CASILGGSYNSPLHF
>17|TRBD2|TRBV4-2|-|TRBJ2-3
TGTGCCAGCAGCCAAGAGGGTAGCGGGCTTAGCACAGATACGCAGTATTTT
CASSQEGSGLSTDTQYF
>15|TRBD1|TRBV6-2/TRBV6-3|-|TRBJ2-7
TGTGCCAGCAGTTACTCAACAGGGGGCTCCTACGAGCAGTACTTC
CASSYSTGGSYEQYF
>15|TRBD1|TRBV25-1|once|TRBJ2-2
TGTGCCAGCGAAGGGGGCGCGTCCCGACCCGGGGAGCTGTTTTTT
CASEGGASRPGELFF
>15|TRBD1|TRBV20-1|-|TRBJ2-5
TGCAGTGCTAGTTTAGGGACAGGGAGTGGGGAGACCCAGTACTTC
CSASLGTGSGETQYF
>15|-|TRBV28|-|TRBJ2-1
TGTGCCAGCAGTGTGCCAGGGTTTACAAGGGATGAGCAGTTCTTC
CASSVPGFTRDEQFF
>11|-|TRBV20-1|-|TRBJ2-5
TGCAGTGCTAGACAGCAAGAGACCCAGTACTTC
CSARQQETQYF
>15|-|TRBV9|-|TRBJ1-4
TGTGCCAGCAGCCTGGGAGGGTGGGCTAATGAAAAACTGTTTTTT
CASSLGGWANEKLFF
>13|-|TRBV7-2|-|TRBJ2-5
TGTGCCAGCAGCTTCTTCTCGGGTGAGACCCAGTACTTC
CASSFFSGETQYF
>18|-|TRBV27|-|TRBJ2-1
TGTGCCAGCAGTTTTTTTAGGGCGCGCGGGACTCCACGCGATGAGCAGTTCTTC
CASSFFRARGTPRDEQFF
>16|TRBD1|TRBV11-2|-|TRBJ1-2
TGTGCCAGCAGCTTAGCGGGACAGGGGCGATCCTATGGCTACACCTTC
CASSLAGQGRSYGYTF